This TCR beta chain was captured by sequencing in a study of T cell responses to AZD1222 COVID-19 vaccine. Points from the study as a whole: Just a handful of people given AZD1222 tested seropositive at baseline. White British donors predominated, females outnumbered males, and clonal diversity was possibly underestimated.

Points on this clone: Its antigen is undetermined.

Whether given at about 4 or about 12 weeks, second doses were pooled. Here immunoSEQ multiplex PCR was the method, and the copy in TCRdb shows in-frame clones only, minus some. The sample holds some 150,000 clones, over 75% seen once. Trimming removed 3 bases from V and 8 bases from J, with 18 bases in between. Germline loops: CDR1 SGHDT, CDR2 YYEEEE. The CDR3 extends over 15 amino acids. The sequence came from an adult who received the AZD1222 COVID-19 vaccine. This chain uses TRBV5-6 with TRBJ2-1; either TRBD1 or TRBD2 may supply D (5 bases each). The sample in question was peripheral blood, obtained 28 days after the second AZD1222 dose. The CDR3 nucleotides are TGTGCCAGCAGCTCTCTAAGGGGCCCCGGGGATGAGCAGTTCTTC. Encoded protein: CASSSLRGPGDEQFF. The whole variable domain, remainder taken from reference TRBV5-6 and TRBJ2-1, is DAGVTQSPTHLIKTRGQQVTLRCSPKSGHDTVSWYQQALGQGPQFIFQYYEEEERQRGNFPDRFSGHQFPNYSSELNVNALLLGDSALYLCASSSLRGPGDEQFFGPGTRLTVL.